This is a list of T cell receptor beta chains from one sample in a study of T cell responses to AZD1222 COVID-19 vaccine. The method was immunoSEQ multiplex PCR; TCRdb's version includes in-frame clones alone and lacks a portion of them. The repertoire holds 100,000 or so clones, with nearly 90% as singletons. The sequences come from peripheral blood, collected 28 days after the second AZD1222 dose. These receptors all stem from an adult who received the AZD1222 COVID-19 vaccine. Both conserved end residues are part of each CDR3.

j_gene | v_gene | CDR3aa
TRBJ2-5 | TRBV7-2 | CASSKLAETQYF
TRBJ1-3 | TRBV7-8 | CASSLARTGTNGGGNTIYF
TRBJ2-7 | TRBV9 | CASSAPGGYEQYF
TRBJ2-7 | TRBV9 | CASAFGQGSPYEQYF
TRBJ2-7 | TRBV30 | CAWNLAGGPYEQYF
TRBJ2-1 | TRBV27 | CASSRPGTGGASNEQFF
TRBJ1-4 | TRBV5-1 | CASSLQPTNEKLFF
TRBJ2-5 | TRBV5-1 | CASSLGTYDQETQYF
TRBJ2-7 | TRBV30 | CALGRGGDSYEQYF
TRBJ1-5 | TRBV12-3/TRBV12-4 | CASSGGQYQPQHF
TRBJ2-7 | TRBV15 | CATSRDLSDRGHEQYF
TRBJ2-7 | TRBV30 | CAWGRGGQGEYEQYF
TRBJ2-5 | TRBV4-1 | CASSQAPAGQETQYF
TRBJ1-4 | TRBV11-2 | CASSLDKGVGEKLFF
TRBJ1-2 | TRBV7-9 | CASSLETGNYGYTF
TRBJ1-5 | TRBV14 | CASSRYSNQPQHF